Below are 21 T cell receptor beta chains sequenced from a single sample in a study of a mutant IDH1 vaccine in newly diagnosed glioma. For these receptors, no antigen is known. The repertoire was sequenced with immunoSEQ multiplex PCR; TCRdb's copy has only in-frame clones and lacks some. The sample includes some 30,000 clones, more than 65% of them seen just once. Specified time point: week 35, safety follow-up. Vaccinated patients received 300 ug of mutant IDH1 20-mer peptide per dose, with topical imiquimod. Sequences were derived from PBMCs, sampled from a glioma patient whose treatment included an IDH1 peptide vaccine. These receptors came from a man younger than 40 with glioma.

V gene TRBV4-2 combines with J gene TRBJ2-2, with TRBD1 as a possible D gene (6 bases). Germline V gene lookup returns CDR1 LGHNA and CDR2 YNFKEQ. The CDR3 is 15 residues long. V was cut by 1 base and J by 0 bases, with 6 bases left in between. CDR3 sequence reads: CASSQGDTNTGELFF. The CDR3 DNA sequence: TGTGCCAGCAGCCAAGGGGACACGAACACCGGGGAGCTGTTTTTT.

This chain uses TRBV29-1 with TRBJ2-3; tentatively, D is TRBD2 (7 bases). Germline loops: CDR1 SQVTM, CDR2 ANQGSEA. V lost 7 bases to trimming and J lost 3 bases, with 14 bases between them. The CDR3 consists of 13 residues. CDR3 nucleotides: TGCAGCGCGGGGGGCAGGGTAACAGATACGCAGTATTTT. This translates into CSAGGRVTDTQYF.

The CDR3 is CASSLAGGTDEQFF. CDR3 DNA: TGCGCCAGCAGCTTAGCGGGAGGAACAGATGAGCAGTTCTTC. The V call is TRBV5-1, the J call TRBJ2-1, with 9 nucleotides matching TRBD2. Per germline, CDR1 SGHRS and CDR2 YFSETQ. There are 14 residues in the CDR3. The junction had 5 bases not matched to a gene; V was cut back by 2 bases and J by 8 bases.

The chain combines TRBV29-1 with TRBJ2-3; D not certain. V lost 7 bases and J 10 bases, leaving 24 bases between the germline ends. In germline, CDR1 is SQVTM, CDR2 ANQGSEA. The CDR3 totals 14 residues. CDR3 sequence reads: CSGPRFTVAGPQYF. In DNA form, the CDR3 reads TGCAGCGGCCCCAGGTTTACCGTAGCCGGGCCGCAGTATTTT.

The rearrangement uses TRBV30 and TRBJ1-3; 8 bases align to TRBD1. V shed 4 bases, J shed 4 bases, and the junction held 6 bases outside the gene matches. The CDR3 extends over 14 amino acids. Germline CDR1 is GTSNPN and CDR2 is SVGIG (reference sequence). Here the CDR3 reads CAWTAGGRGNTIYF. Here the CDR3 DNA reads TGTGCCTGGACGGCAGGGGGCAGGGGAAACACCATATATTTT.

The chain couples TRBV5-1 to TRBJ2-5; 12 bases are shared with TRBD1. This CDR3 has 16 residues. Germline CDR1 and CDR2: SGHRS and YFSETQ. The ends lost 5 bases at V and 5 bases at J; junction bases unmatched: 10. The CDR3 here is CASSTSGTGGGETQYF. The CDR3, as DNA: TGCGCCAGCAGTACTTCAGGGACAGGGGGCGGGGAGACCCAGTACTTC.

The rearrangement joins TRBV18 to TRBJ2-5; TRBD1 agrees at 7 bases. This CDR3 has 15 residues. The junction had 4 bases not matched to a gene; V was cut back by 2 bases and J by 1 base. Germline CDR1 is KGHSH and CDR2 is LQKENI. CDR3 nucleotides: TGTGCCAGCTCACCAAAAAACAGGGGCCAAGAGACCCAGTACTTC. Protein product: CASSPKNRGQETQYF.

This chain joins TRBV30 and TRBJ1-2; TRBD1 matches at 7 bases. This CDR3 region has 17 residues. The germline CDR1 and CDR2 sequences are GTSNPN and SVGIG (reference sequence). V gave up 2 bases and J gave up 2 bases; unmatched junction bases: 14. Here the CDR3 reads CAWSRGGPRTRNYGYTF. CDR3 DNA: TGTGCCTGGAGTAGAGGGGGCCCTCGTACCCGCAACTATGGCTACACCTTC.

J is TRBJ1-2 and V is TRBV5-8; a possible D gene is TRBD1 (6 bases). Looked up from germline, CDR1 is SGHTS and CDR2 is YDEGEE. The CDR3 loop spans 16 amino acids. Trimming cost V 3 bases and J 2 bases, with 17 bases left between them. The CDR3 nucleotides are TGTGCCAGCAGCTCCCGTCCCTTTGACAGGAACTATGGCTACACCTTC. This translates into CASSSRPFDRNYGYTF.

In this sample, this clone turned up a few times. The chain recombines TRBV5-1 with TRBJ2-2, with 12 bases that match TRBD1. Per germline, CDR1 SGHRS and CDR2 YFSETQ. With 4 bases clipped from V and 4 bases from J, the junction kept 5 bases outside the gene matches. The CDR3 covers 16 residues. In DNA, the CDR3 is TGCGCCAGCAGCCCGGGACAGGGGGCCTTCACCGGGGAGCTGTTTTTT. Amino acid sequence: CASSPGQGAFTGELFF.

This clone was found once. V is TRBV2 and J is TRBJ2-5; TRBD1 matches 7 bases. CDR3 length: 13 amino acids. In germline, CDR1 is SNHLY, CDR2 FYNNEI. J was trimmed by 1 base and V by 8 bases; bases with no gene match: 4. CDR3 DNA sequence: TGTGCCAGCGCGACAGGGTTCCAAGAGACCCAGTACTTC. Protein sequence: CASATGFQETQYF.

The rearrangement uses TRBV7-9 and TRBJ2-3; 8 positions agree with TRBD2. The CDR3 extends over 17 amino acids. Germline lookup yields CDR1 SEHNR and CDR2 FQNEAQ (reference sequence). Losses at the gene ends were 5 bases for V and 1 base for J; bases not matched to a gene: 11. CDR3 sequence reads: CASSPRGGRGGTDTQYF. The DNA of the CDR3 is TGTGCCAGCAGCCCTCGTGGGGGGCGGGGGGGCACAGATACGCAGTATTTT.

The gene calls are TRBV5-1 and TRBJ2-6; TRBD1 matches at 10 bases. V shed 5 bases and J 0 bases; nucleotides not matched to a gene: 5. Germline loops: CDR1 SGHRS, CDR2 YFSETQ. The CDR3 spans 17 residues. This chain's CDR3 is CASRRTGGSSGANVLTF. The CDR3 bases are TGCGCCAGCAGACGGACAGGGGGAAGCTCTGGGGCCAACGTCCTGACTTTC.

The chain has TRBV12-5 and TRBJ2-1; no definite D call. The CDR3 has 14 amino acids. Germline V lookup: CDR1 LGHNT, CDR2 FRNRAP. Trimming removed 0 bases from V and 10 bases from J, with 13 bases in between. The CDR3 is CASGLVPIVGEQFF. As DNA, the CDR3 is TGTGCTAGTGGTTTGGTACCAATAGTGGGGGAGCAGTTCTTC. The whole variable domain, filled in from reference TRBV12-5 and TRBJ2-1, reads DARVTQTPRHKVTEMGQEVTMRCQPILGHNTVFWYRQTMMQGLELLAYFRNRAPLDDSGMPKDRFSAEMPDATLATLKIQPSEPRDSAVYFCASGLVPIVGEQFFGPGTRLTVL.

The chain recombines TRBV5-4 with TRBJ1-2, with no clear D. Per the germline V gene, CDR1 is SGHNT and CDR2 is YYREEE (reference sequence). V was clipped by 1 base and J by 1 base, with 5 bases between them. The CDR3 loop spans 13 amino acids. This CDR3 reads CASSLPINYGYTF. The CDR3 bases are TGTGCCAGCAGCTTGCCCATTAACTATGGCTACACCTTC.

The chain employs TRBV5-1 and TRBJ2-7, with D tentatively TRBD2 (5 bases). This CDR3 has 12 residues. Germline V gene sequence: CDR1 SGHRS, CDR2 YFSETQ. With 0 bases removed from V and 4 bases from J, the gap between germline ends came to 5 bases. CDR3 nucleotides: TGCGCCAGCAGCTTGGGAGGGTACGAGCAGTACTTC. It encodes CASSLGGYEQYF. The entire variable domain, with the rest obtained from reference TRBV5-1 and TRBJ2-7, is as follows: KAGVTQTPRYLIKTRGQQVTLSCSPISGHRSVSWYQQTPGQGLQFLFEYFSETQRNKGNFPGRFSGRQFSNSRSEMNVSTLELGDSALYLCASSLGGYEQYFGPGTRLTVT.

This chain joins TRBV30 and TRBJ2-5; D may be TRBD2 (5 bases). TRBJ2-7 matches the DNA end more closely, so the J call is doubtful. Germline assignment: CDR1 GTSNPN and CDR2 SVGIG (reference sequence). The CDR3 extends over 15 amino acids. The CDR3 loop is CAWRKLLVSAYEQYF. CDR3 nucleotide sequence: TGTGCCTGGAGAAAGTTACTAGTATCGGCCTACGAGCAGTACTTC.

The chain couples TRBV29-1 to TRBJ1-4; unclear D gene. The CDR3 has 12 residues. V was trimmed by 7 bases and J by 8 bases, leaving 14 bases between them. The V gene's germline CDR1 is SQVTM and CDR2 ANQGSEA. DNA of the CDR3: TGCAGCGGAGCATCAGGAAAGGAAAAACTGTTTTTT. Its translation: CSGASGKEKLFF.

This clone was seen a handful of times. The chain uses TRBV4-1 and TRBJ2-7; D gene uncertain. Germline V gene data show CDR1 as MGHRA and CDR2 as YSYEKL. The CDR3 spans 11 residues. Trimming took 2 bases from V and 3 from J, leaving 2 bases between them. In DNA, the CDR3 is TGCGCCAGCAGCCAATTCTACGAGCAGTACTTC. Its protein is CASSQFYEQYF.

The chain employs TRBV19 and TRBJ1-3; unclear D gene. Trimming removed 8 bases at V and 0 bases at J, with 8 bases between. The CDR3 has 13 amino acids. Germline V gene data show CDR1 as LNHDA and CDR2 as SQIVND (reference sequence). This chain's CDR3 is CASYRHSGNTIYF. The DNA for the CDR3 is TGTGCCAGTTATCGCCACTCTGGAAACACCATATATTTT.

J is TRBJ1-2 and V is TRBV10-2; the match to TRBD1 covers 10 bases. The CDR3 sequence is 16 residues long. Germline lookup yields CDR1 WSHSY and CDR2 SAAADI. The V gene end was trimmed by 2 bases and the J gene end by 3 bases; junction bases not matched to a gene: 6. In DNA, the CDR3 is TGCGCCAGCAGTGAGGCGCGACAGGGGGCTGACTATGGCTACACCTTC. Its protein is CASSEARQGADYGYTF.